This T cell receptor beta chain was sequenced in a study of T-cell reconstitution after alpha-beta-depleted transplantation in children. As it was prepared, the TCRbeta library received unique molecular identifiers. TCRdb ran MiXCR on the PCR reads and lists one entry per CDR3 protein. The sample consists of roughly 610,000 distinct CDR3 sequences, roughly a tenth of them appearing once. This CDR3 comprises 13 residues. Germline V CDR1 and CDR2: SQVTM, ANQGSEA. V was trimmed by 5 bases and J by 6 bases, leaving 17 bases between them. The chain carries TRBV29-1 and TRBJ2-7; either TRBD1 or TRBD2 may supply D (6 bases each). This TCR was sampled from a human donor who donated a stem cell graft to a child with acute myeloid leukemia. Source: PBMCs from the stem cell graft donor, taken from the stem cell graft. CDR3 coding DNA: TGCAGCGTTCAGGGGACCGGGGGTCTCGAGCAGTACTTC. It translates to CSVQGTGGLEQYF.